The rows below give T cell receptor beta chains drawn from one sample of a study of technical replicates of blood from a few donors. Repertoires were generated with immunoSEQ multiplex PCR, while TCRdb's copy carries only in-frame clones and drops some. The table includes around 90,000 clones, around 94% detected once. Sequencing was performed on T cells isolated from PBMCs. These receptors came from a human donor in good health. The CDR3 runs from the conserved cysteine through the conserved F or W. D genes are given only for firm matches. Not all rows give a size; the values are once, few, many and, for expanded clones, a class.

DNA | CDR3 | D | V | size | J
TGTGCCAGCAGTTTACTAGCGGGATGGCTCAATGAGCAGTTCTTC | CASSLLAGWLNEQFF | TRBD2 | TRBV28 | . | TRBJ2-1
TGTGCCAGCAGTTTTGCCGGCTATGGCTACACCTTC | CASSFAGYGYTF | . | TRBV28 | . | TRBJ1-2
TGTGCCAGCACCGGGGGTGATAGCGGATTCAATGAGCAGTTCTTC | CASTGGDSGFNEQFF | . | TRBV2 | . | TRBJ2-1
TGTGCCAGCACCCGGGACAGGGGGGAGGAAAAACTGTTTTTT | CASTRDRGEEKLFF | TRBD1 | TRBV2 | . | TRBJ1-4
TGTGCCTGGAGTCAAAACTGGGTAGCGGGAGGGAAAGAGACCCAGTACTTC | CAWSQNWVAGGKETQYF | TRBD2 | TRBV30 | . | TRBJ2-5
TGTGCCAGCAGTCAACTTACAGGGGAGGGAAACACCATATATTTT | CASSQLTGEGNTIYF | TRBD1 | TRBV6-5 | once | TRBJ1-3
TGTGCCAGCAGTTACGGACAGACCACTGAAGCTTTCTTT | CASSYGQTTEAFF | . | TRBV6-5 | . | TRBJ1-1
TGTGCCAGCAGTGAGCTGGACAGGGGCAATCAGCCCCAGCATTTT | CASSELDRGNQPQHF | TRBD1 | TRBV2 | . | TRBJ1-5
TGTGCCAGCAGCTTCGGCAGGGGTCTCCAAGAGACCCAGTACTTC | CASSFGRGLQETQYF | . | TRBV7-2 | . | TRBJ2-5
TGTGCCAGTGCGGGACTAGCGGGAGTCGAAACGCAGTATTTT | CASAGLAGVETQYF | TRBD2 | TRBV28 | . | TRBJ2-3
TGTGCCAGCAGCCAAACTAGCGGGAGGACAGATACGCAGTATTTT | CASSQTSGRTDTQYF | TRBD2 | TRBV9 | . | TRBJ2-3
TGTGCCAGCAGGGCGGGCCGGGCCACCTACAATGAGCAGTTCTTC | CASRAGRATYNEQFF | . | TRBV2 | . | TRBJ2-1